This T cell receptor (beta chain) came from a study of regulatory T cells in long-lasting Graves disease. Study-wide background: To qualify as persistent, Graves' disease required over 5 years of antithyroid drugs with positive TSH receptor antibodies.

Time point described: persistent/refractory GD, antithyroid drugs over 5 years with positive TRAb. PBMC-extracted RNA yielded the TCR library. CDR1 and CDR2 (germline): MGHRA, YSYEKL. This CDR3 is 14 amino acids long. V was pared by 5 bases and J by 9 bases, with 19 bases between. This clonotype came up a few times. What it recognizes is unknown. Study-wide results and caveats: For persistent Graves' patients, TCR diversity was lower than for newly diagnosed ones.

Libraries of TCR beta came from iRepertoire HTBI primers plus Arm-PCR of CDR3 regions. TCRdb reprocessed the multiplex PCR reads with MiXCR, giving one entry per CDR3 protein. The table lists under 500,000 distinct CDR3 sequences, around 21% of them singletons. The receptor was derived from a female donor with Graves disease. The sample was peripheral blood mononuclear cells (PBMCs), taken when the disease was refractory, from a patient treated with antithyroid drugs. This chain uses TRBV4-1 with TRBJ2-5; the D is unclear. In DNA form, the CDR3 reads TGCGCCAGCAGCTGGAGAAGAGTGGAGAGACCCCAGTACTTC. This translates into CASSWRRVERPQYF.